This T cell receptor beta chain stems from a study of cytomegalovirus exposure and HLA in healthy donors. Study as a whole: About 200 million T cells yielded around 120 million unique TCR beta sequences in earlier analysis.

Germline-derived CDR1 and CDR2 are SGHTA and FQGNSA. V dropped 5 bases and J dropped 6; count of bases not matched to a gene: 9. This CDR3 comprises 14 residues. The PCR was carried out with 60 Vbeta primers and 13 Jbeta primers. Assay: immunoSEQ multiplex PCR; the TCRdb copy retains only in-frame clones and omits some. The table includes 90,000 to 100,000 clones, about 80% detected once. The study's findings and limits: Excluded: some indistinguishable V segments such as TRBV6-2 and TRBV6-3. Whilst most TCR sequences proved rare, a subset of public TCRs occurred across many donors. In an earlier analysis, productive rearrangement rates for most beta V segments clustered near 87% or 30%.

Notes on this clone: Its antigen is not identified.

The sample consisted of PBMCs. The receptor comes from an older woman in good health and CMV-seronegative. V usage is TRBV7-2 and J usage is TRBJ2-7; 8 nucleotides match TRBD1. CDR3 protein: CASSKDRGLGEQYF. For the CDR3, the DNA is TGTGCCAGCAGCAAAGACAGGGGTTTGGGCGAGCAGTACTTC.